This T cell receptor (beta chain) was captured in a study of Graves' ophthalmopathy and Graves' hyperthyroidism. V lost 4 bases, J lost 3 bases, and 14 bases stayed unmatched. CDR3 size: 17 residues. Germline CDR1 and CDR2: SGDLS and YYNGEE. For repertoire sequencing, the TCR beta CDR3 regions were amplified from RNA transcripts. First-round RT-PCR employed HTBI primers, with a second-round multiplex PCR after it. From the multiplex PCR reads, TCRdb called clonotypes with MiXCR, one entry per CDR3 protein. Of around 1.1 million distinct CDR3 sequences in the sample, about 38% were seen once. This receptor was identified in an adult man with Graves' hyperthyroidism. This chain uses TRBV9 with TRBJ1-1, with 8 bases matching TRBD1. Sequencing was done on a sample of peripheral blood or thyroid tissue (not recorded which). CDR3 DNA: TGTGCCAGCAGCCAAGATCGGAACAGGGGGAGTTACACTGAAGCTTTCTTT. The encoded protein is CASSQDRNRGSYTEAFF.